This T cell receptor beta chain was recovered during a study of T cell responses to AZD1222 COVID-19 vaccine. Notes on the study in general: Nearly half of the spike-specific TCRs reportedly recognize variant regions that carry no mutations.

Produced via immunoSEQ multiplex PCR; TCRdb's table is partial and in-frame only. The sample has approximately 180,000 clones, 88% seen once. Concerning this clone: Its antigen is still unknown.

Germline CDR1 is LNHDA and CDR2 is SQIVND (reference sequence). The V and J ends lost 7 bases and 1 base, in that order; junction bases with no gene match: 6. The CDR3 has 14 residues. This receptor was identified in an adult who received the AZD1222 COVID-19 vaccine. The rearrangement uses TRBV19 and TRBJ2-7; 8 nucleotides align to TRBD1. The input for sequencing was peripheral blood, taken 28 days after the second AZD1222 dose. The DNA of the CDR3 is TGTGCCAGTAATGACAGGGGCTCTTCCTACGAGCAGTACTTC. It translates to CASNDRGSSYEQYF.